A selection of T cell receptor beta chains follows, all from one sample in a study of blood T cell repertoires in COVID-19. The assay was immunoSEQ multiplex PCR, and TCRdb's table has in-frame clones only and misses some. Among about 89,000 clones listed, approximately 86% were seen once. Sequenced sample: peripheral blood. These receptors all stem from a man at least 80 years old with active or convalescent COVID-19. The CDR3 runs from the conserved cysteine through the conserved F or W. A D gene is named only where the DNA matches it firmly.

>14|TRBJ2-3|TRBV6-2/TRBV6-3|TRBD1
CASSPGTGGHTQYF
>19|TRBJ1-5|TRBV4-3|.
CASSQDIGTAEYSNQPQHF
>15|TRBJ1-6|TRBV11-2|.
CASSSKHRGGSPLHF
>15|TRBJ2-3|TRBV29-1|.
CSARPGSQRTDTQYF
>15|TRBJ2-2|TRBV4-1|.
CASSQRTSNTGELFF
>16|TRBJ2-1|TRBV7-6|.
CASSLGAAGEHNEQFF
>15|TRBJ2-7|TRBV27|TRBD2
CASSPREGGPYEQYF
>14|TRBJ1-1|TRBV11-2|.
CASSRLQANTEAFF
>13|TRBJ1-1|TRBV28|TRBD1
CASGRGRDTEAFF
>14|TRBJ1-1|TRBV4-1|TRBD1
CASSQTTGIAEAFF
>12|TRBJ1-1|TRBV12-3/TRBV12-4|.
CASRNQGTEAFF
>15|TRBJ2-1|TRBV5-1|TRBD2
CASSLERGWNNEQFF
>15|TRBJ2-2|TRBV7-9|TRBD1
CASNQGQGGTGELFF
>15|TRBJ2-7|TRBV9|TRBD2
CASSPGTSKPYEQYF
>16|TRBJ2-2|TRBV7-7|TRBD2
CASSAVAGGRTGELFF
>14|TRBJ2-7|TRBV7-9|TRBD2
CASSFPGTSVEQYF
>12|TRBJ2-7|TRBV30|.
CAWQGNSYEQYF
>13|TRBJ2-5|TRBV24-1|TRBD2
CATSERGRETQYF
>18|TRBJ1-2|TRBV29-1|.
CSVESRIGTGTTNYGYTF
>15|TRBJ2-3|TRBV7-9|.
CASSLDRRLTDTQYF